These T cell receptor beta chains were read from a single sample in a study of T cell responses to AZD1222 COVID-19 vaccine. Produced via immunoSEQ multiplex PCR; TCRdb's table is partial and in-frame only. This sample yields 90,000 to 100,000 clones, of which over 75% are seen a single time; about 3% belongs to the top ten. This material consisted of peripheral blood, taken on day 0 of AZD1222 vaccination. The receptors derive from an adult in good health. Both conserved end residues are part of each CDR3. Each record gives: CDR3 length, D gene, V gene, clone size, J gene, CDR3 protein, CDR3 DNA. The D gene is left open where the match is weak. Size is stated for part of the rows, as once, few or many counts, or as a class when the clone is expanded.

length: 19
D: -
V: TRBV4-2
size: -
J: TRBJ1-1
CDR3: CASSQDVGGLRYMNTEAFF
DNA: TGTGCCAGCAGCCAAGATGTGGGAGGACTAAGGTACATGAACACTGAAGCTTTCTTT

length: 19
D: TRBD1
V: TRBV3-1/TRBV3-2
size: -
J: TRBJ2-3
CDR3: CASSQDSSGQDPSTDTQYF
DNA: TGTGCCAGCAGCCAAGACAGCAGTGGACAGGACCCTAGCACAGATACGCAGTATTTT

length: 16
D: TRBD1
V: TRBV4-1
size: -
J: TRBJ1-4
CDR3: CASSHGGGTGDEKLFF
DNA: TGCGCCAGCAGCCATGGGGGGGGGACAGGTGATGAAAAACTGTTTTTT

length: 14
D: -
V: TRBV7-9
size: -
J: TRBJ2-7
CDR3: CASSSQTLHYEQYF
DNA: TGTGCCAGCAGCTCGCAGACCCTACACTACGAGCAGTACTTC

length: 15
D: -
V: TRBV9
size: -
J: TRBJ2-3
CDR3: CASSVSQGWTDTQYF
DNA: TGTGCCAGCAGCGTTTCACAGGGTTGGACAGATACGCAGTATTTT

length: 16
D: TRBD2
V: TRBV11-2
size: -
J: TRBJ2-5
CDR3: CASSLGTSAVQETQYF
DNA: TGTGCCAGCAGCCTCGGGACTAGCGCCGTCCAAGAGACCCAGTACTTC

length: 13
D: -
V: TRBV5-4
size: -
J: TRBJ2-7
CDR3: CASSLVGVDEQYF
DNA: TGTGCCAGCAGCTTGGTGGGGGTAGACGAGCAGTACTTC

length: 14
D: -
V: TRBV6-5
size: few
J: TRBJ1-2
CDR3: CASSYGRGAYGYTF
DNA: TGTGCCAGCAGTTACGGCAGGGGAGCCTATGGCTACACCTTC

length: 14
D: -
V: TRBV18
size: -
J: TRBJ1-2
CDR3: CASSPWAANYGYTF
DNA: TGTGCCAGCTCACCATGGGCGGCTAACTATGGCTACACCTTC

length: 15
D: TRBD1
V: TRBV28
size: -
J: TRBJ1-5
CDR3: CASTVTGGGNQPQHF
DNA: TGTGCCAGCACCGTAACAGGGGGCGGCAATCAGCCCCAGCATTTT

length: 14
D: -
V: TRBV7-9
size: -
J: TRBJ1-4
CDR3: CASSSNTGNEKLFF
DNA: TGTGCCAGCAGCTCGAATACAGGGAATGAAAAACTGTTTTTT

length: 15
D: TRBD2
V: TRBV28
size: -
J: TRBJ2-1
CDR3: CASRPAGTNYNEQFF
DNA: TGTGCCAGCAGACCGGCCGGGACTAACTACAATGAGCAGTTCTTC

length: 16
D: TRBD2
V: TRBV7-9
size: once
J: TRBJ2-3
CDR3: CASSRRTSGSTDTQYF
DNA: TGTGCCAGCAGCCGACGGACTAGCGGTAGCACAGATACGCAGTATTTT

length: 16
D: -
V: TRBV9
size: -
J: TRBJ1-5
CDR3: CASHLRDASGNQPQHF
DNA: TGTGCCAGTCACCTCCGGGACGCCAGTGGGAATCAGCCCCAGCATTTT

length: 12
D: -
V: TRBV7-8
size: -
J: TRBJ2-7
CDR3: CASSLAGREQYF
DNA: TGTGCCAGCAGCTTAGCGGGGCGCGAGCAGTACTTC

length: 15
D: -
V: TRBV4-2
size: medium-sized
J: TRBJ1-2
CDR3: CASSQVWGDTYGYTF
DNA: TGTGCCAGCAGCCAAGTCTGGGGCGACACCTATGGCTACACCTTC

length: 16
D: -
V: TRBV24-1
size: once
J: TRBJ2-7
CDR3: CATSSYSTRENYEQYF
DNA: TGTGCCACCAGTTCTTATTCAACTAGAGAGAACTACGAGCAGTACTTC

length: 14
D: -
V: TRBV9
size: -
J: TRBJ1-6
CDR3: CASSVVGGYSPLHF
DNA: TGTGCCAGCAGCGTAGTCGGGGGATATTCACCCCTCCACTTT

length: 16
D: TRBD2
V: TRBV4-2
size: -
J: TRBJ2-2
CDR3: CASSQASGSVTGELFF
DNA: TGTGCCAGCAGCCAAGCTAGCGGGAGTGTAACCGGGGAGCTGTTTTTT

length: 17
D: -
V: TRBV7-9
size: -
J: TRBJ1-2
CDR3: CASSLHASSRARNGYTF
DNA: TGTGCCAGCAGCTTACATGCCTCGTCCAGGGCAAGGAATGGCTACACCTTC

length: 15
D: -
V: TRBV2
size: -
J: TRBJ2-6
CDR3: CASSYIGSGANVLTF
DNA: TGTGCCAGCAGTTATATAGGGTCTGGGGCCAACGTCCTGACTTTC

length: 19
D: -
V: TRBV12-5
size: -
J: TRBJ2-7
CDR3: CASGLVHKTRGRTFYEQYF
DNA: TGTGCTAGTGGTTTGGTTCATAAAACGAGGGGGAGGACCTTCTACGAGCAGTACTTC